This T cell receptor beta chain was recovered during a study of control samples from healthy donors and cancer patients. Method: immunoSEQ multiplex PCR; TCRdb's copy keeps in-frame clones and lacks some. This repertoire shows 75,000 to 100,000 clones, around 82% found once; its top ten account for 1.5% to 2.5%. This CDR3 comprises 14 residues. The germline V gene has CDR1 MNHNY and CDR2 SVGAGI (reference sequence). J lost 6 bases, V lost 6 bases, and 8 bases had no gene match. This clone was detected only once. Sequenced: blood. The J gene is TRBJ2-7, the V gene TRBV6-6, with TRBD2 matching 10 bases. The receptor was derived from a man between 60 and 75 years old in good health. CDR3 loop: CASRDSGGASEQYF. The DNA of the CDR3 is TGTGCCAGCAGAGACAGCGGGGGGGCGTCCGAGCAGTACTTC.